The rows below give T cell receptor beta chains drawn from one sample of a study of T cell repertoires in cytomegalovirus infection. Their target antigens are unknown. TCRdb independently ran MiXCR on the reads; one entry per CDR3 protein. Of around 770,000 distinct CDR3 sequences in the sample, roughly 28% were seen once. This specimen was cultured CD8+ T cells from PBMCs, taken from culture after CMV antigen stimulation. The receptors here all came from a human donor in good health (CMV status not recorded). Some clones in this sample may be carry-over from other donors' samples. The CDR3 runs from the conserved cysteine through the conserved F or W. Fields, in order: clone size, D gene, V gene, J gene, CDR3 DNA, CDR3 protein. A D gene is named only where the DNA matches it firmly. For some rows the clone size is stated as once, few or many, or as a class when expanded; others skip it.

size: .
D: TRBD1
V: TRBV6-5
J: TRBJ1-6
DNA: TGTGCCAGCAGTTCAGGGCAGGGGGCGTCGAGCTCCTATAATTCACCCCTCCACTTT
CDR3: CASSSGQGASSSYNSPLHF

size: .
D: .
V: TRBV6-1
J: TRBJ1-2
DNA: TGTGCCAGCAGTGGGTGGGACACTTTTAACTATGGCTACACCTTC
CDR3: CASSGWDTFNYGYTF

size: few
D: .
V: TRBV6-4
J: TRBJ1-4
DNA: TGTGCCAGCAGTGACAGTTCTCCGGGGACGGCAACTAATGAAAAACTGTTTTTT
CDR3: CASSDSSPGTATNEKLFF

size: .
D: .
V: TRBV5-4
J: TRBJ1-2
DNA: TGTGCCAGCAGCTTAGGCTTTCCAATACAGGCCCTCTATGGCTACACCTTC
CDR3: CASSLGFPIQALYGYTF

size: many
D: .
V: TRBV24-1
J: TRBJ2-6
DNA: TGTGCCACCAGTGATTTGGGGTCTGGGGCCAACGTCCTGACTTTC
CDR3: CATSDLGSGANVLTF

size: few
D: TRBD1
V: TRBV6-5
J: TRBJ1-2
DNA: TGTGCCAGCAGCCGAGTGGGCCAGACAGGGACCTATGGCTACACCTTC
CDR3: CASSRVGQTGTYGYTF

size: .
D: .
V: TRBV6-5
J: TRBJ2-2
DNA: TGTGCCAGCAGGCCCGCCCCATACACCGGGGAGCTGTTTTTT
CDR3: CASRPAPYTGELFF

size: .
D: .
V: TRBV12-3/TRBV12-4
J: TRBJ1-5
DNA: TGTGCCAGCAGCCAAATCGGGGTAAGCAATCAGCCCCAGCATTTT
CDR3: CASSQIGVSNQPQHF

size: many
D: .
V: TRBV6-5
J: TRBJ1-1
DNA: TGTGCCAGTAGTTACTCCATGAACACTGAAGCTTTCTTT
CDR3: CASSYSMNTEAFF

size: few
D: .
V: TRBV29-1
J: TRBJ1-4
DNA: TGCAGCGTTGCCAATGAAAAACTGTTTTTT
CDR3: CSVANEKLFF

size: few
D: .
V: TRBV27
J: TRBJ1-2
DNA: TGTGCCGTCCTCGCAGGCAACTATGGCTACACCTTC
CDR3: CAVLAGNYGYTF

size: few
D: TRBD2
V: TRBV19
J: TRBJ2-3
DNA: TGTGCCAGTAGTATAGAGGCTGGGACTAGCTCTGATACGCAGTATTTT
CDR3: CASSIEAGTSSDTQYF

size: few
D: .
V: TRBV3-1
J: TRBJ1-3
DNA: TGTGCCAGCAGCGGACCAAGGTCCTCTGGAAACACCATATATTTT
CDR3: CASSGPRSSGNTIYF

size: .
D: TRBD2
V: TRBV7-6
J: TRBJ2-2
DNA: TGTGCCAGCAGCTTAAAGCGGGGGGTAAACACCGGGGAGCTGTTTTTT
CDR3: CASSLKRGVNTGELFF

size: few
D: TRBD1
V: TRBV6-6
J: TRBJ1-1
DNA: TGTGCCAGCAGTTACTTGGACAGGGAGAACGCTGAAGCTTTCTTT
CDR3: CASSYLDRENAEAFF

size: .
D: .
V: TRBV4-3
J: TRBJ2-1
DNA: TGCGCCAGCAGCCAAGATACGGAGACGGAGATTTACAATGAGCAGTTCTTC
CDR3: CASSQDTETEIYNEQFF

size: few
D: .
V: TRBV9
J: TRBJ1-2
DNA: TGTGCCAGCAGCGTAGCGGTCCAGACCAGCTATGGCTACACCTTC
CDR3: CASSVAVQTSYGYTF

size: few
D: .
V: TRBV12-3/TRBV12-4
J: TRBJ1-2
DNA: TGTGCCAGCAGAATGACAGCCTTTAATAACTATGGCTACACCTTC
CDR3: CASRMTAFNNYGYTF

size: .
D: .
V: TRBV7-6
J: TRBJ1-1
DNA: TGTGCCAGCAGCTTAGTTTCTACCCACAGAGGGGACACTGAAGCTTTCTTT
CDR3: CASSLVSTHRGDTEAFF

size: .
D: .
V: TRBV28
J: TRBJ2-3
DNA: TGTGCCAGCAGCTTACAAGATTCTAGCACAGATACGCAGTATTTT
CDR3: CASSLQDSSTDTQYF

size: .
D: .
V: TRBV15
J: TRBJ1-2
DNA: TGTGCCACCAGCAGAGATAGGCAGTCTAACTATGGCTACACCTTC
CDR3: CATSRDRQSNYGYTF

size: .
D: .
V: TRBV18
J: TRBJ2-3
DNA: TGTGCCAGCCCCCTAGAGGGAACAGATACGCAGTATTTT
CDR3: CASPLEGTDTQYF

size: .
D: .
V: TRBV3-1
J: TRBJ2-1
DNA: TGTGCCAGCAGCCAAGTAAGGGGGGAACTCCCGGGGCAGTTCTTC
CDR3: CASSQVRGELPGQFF

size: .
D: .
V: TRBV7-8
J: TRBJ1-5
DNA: TGTGCCAGCAGCGGTTACCGGGACCTTGACAATCAGTCCCAGCATTTT
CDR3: CASSGYRDLDNQSQHF

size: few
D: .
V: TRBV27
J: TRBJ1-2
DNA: TGTGCCAGCAGTTACAGTCGCCGTGGGGCTAACTATGGCTACACCTTC
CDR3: CASSYSRRGANYGYTF

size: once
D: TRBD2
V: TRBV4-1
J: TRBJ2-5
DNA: TGCGCCAGCAGCCGACTAGCGGGGGCTATTCAAGAGACCCAGTACTTC
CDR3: CASSRLAGAIQETQYF

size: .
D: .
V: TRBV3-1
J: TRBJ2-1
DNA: TGTGCCAGCAGCCAAGGAGCAGGGTGGGGCTACAATGAGCAGTTCTTC
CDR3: CASSQGAGWGYNEQFF